The 6 T cell receptor beta chains in this list originate from one sample, sequenced in a study of CD8 T cells in Susac syndrome (dated by TCRdb to the late 2010s). Receptor amplification or capture employed the immunoSEQ multiplex PCR assay. RNA was extracted using the RNeasy kit, and about 0.45 to 1 ug of the RNA was reverse transcribed with random hexamers. TCRdb ran its own pipeline on the public reads, namely fastp trimming at Q25 and MiXCR clone calling, and kept in-frame beta chains. Identical CDR3 proteins give one entry, which carries the most common genes and DNA. The sample records some 260,000 distinct CDR3 sequences, roughly 93% of which are singletons. The leading ten clones occupy 0.07% to 0.09% of the sample. The source material was CD4+ T cells from PBMCs. The receptor set was obtained from a human donor with multiple sclerosis.

This chain joins TRBV27 and TRBJ2-1; TRBD2 matches 10 bases. This CDR3 contains 14 residues. CDR1 is MNHEY, CDR2 SMNVEV, per germline (reference sequence). V shed 6 bases and J 6 bases; nucleotides not matched to a gene: 5. CDR3 nucleotides: TGTGCCAGCAGCCTAGCGGGAGTTACCAATGAGCAGTTCTTC. Its protein product is CASSLAGVTNEQFF.

The J gene is TRBJ2-1, the V gene TRBV6-6; D gene unclear. The germline V gene encodes CDR1 MNHNY and CDR2 SVGAGI (reference sequence). The CDR3 has 14 residues. V lost 2 bases, J lost 6 bases, and 11 bases lay in between. The CDR3 DNA reads as TGTGCCAGCAGTTACCCCCCTGGTACCAATGAGCAGTTCTTC. Amino acids: CASSYPPGTNEQFF.

The V call is TRBV13, the J call TRBJ1-3, with unresolved D. Between the trimmed V and J ends, which lost 1 base and 3 bases, there was a span of 7 bases. Germline V lookup: CDR1 PRHDT, CDR2 FYEKMQ (reference sequence). The CDR3 has 14 residues. CDR3: CASSLVGFGNTIYF. CDR3 sequence (DNA): TGTGCCAGCAGCTTAGTAGGCTTTGGAAACACCATATATTTT.

This sequence joins TRBV19 and TRBJ2-5; either TRBD1 or TRBD2 may supply D (5 bases each). Trimming took off 3 bases at V and 2 bases at J, with 10 bases between the two ends. The CDR3 has 14 amino acids. Germline V gene lookup returns CDR1 LNHDA and CDR2 SQIVND (reference sequence). For the CDR3, the DNA is TGTGCCAGTAGTATTTGGGGACGACAAGAGACCCAGTACTTC. This codes for CASSIWGRQETQYF. Combining the CDR3 with reference TRBV19 and TRBJ2-5 gives the whole variable domain DGGITQSPKYLFRKEGQNVTLSCEQNLNHDAMYWYRQDPGQGLRLIYYSQIVNDFQKGDIAEGYSVSREKKESFPLTVTSAQKNPTAFYLCASSIWGRQETQYFGPGTRLLVL.

This clonotype was detected only once. The chain recombines TRBV19 with TRBJ2-2; 14 nucleotides agree with TRBD2. Germline V gene lookup returns CDR1 LNHDA and CDR2 SQIVND (reference sequence). V was pared by 9 bases and J by 7 bases, with 10 bases of the junction left unmatched. The length of the CDR3 is 16 residues. The CDR3 region has the DNA TGTGCCAGCAGAGGGACTAGCGGGGGAGGTGGCGGGGAGCTGTTTTTT. This gives the protein CASRGTSGGGGGELFF.

This chain connects TRBV20-1 to TRBJ2-1; TRBD1 matches 8 bases. V dropped 5 bases and J dropped 8; count of bases not matched to a gene: 5. Germline lookup yields CDR1 DFQATT and CDR2 SNEGSKA (reference sequence). CDR3 length: 12 residues. The chain's CDR3 is CSAQDRVHEQFF. The CDR3 nucleotides read TGCAGTGCTCAGGACAGGGTACATGAGCAGTTCTTC.